One and the same sample provided the 14 T cell receptor beta chains below, sequenced in a study of blood T cell repertoires in COVID-19. The assay was immunoSEQ multiplex PCR, and TCRdb's table has in-frame clones only and misses some. The repertoire holds some 510,000 clones, approximately 90% seen once, with 1.5% to 2% in the top ten. Sequenced: PBMCs or T cells enriched from blood (not recorded which). The receptors come from a woman aged 40 to 55 who had recovered from COVID-19.

The chain is built from TRBV10-3 and TRBJ2-7, with a possible D match to TRBD2 (5 bases). The CDR3 totals 15 residues. V lost 6 bases, J lost 0 bases, and 15 bases lay in between. Germline V gives CDR1 ENHRY, CDR2 SYGVKD. The DNA of the CDR3 is TGTGCCATCAGGAACGGACTCACCCGCTCCTACGAGCAGTACTTC. It codes for CAIRNGLTRSYEQYF.

This rearrangement joins TRBV2 to TRBJ2-5; weak D call: TRBD2 (6 bases). The CDR3 is made up of 12 amino acids. Trimming left V 8 bases short and J 4 bases short, with 11 bases between. Germline V CDR1 and CDR2: SNHLY, FYNNEI. CDR3 bases: TGTGCCAGCCGGAGGGATCCAGAGACCCAGTACTTC. Amino acids: CASRRDPETQYF.

This clone was recorded once. The rearrangement uses TRBV5-1 and TRBJ2-5; D might be TRBD2 (6 bases). CDR1 and CDR2 from the germline V gene are SGHRS and YFSETQ. V lost 3 bases, J lost 5 bases, and 17 bases lay in between. CDR3 length: 15 amino acids. The DNA of the CDR3 is TGCGCCAGCAGCTCTGGGACTTCACTTAGGGAGACCCAGTACTTC. This codes for CASSSGTSLRETQYF.

The J gene is TRBJ1-2, the V gene TRBV12-3 or TRBV12-4; a weak D match, TRBD1 (5 bases). This CDR3 is built from 13 residues. V lost 3 bases to trimming and J lost 10 bases, with 15 bases between them. The DNA of the CDR3 is TGTGCCAGCAGTTTTAGGGGAGGTGATTCCTACACCTTC. Translation gives CASSFRGGDSYTF.

The chain employs TRBV27 and TRBJ1-1, with D possibly matching TRBD1 (5 bases). Germline V gives CDR1 MNHEY, CDR2 SMNVEV (reference sequence). V was pared by 3 bases and J by 1 base, with 6 bases between. The CDR3 is 13 residues long. CDR3 in amino acids: CASSLGQNTEAFF. DNA of the CDR3: TGTGCCAGCAGTTTGGGGCAGAACACTGAAGCTTTCTTT.

This clone was detected ten times or more. The rearrangement links TRBV18 to TRBJ1-4; 9 bases are a match to TRBD1. Germline values: CDR1 KGHSH, CDR2 LQKENI. Trimming at V came to 4 bases and at J to 8 bases, leaving 8 bases not matched to a gene. The CDR3 is 15 amino acids. Here the CDR3 reads CASSRPGTGKEKLFF. CDR3 in DNA: TGTGCCAGCTCACGGCCCGGGACAGGGAAAGAAAAACTGTTTTTT.

J is TRBJ2-6 and V is TRBV7-9, with D possibly matching TRBD2 (5 bases). Trimming cost V 4 bases and J 0 bases, with 19 bases left between them. There are 19 residues in the CDR3. Germline lookup yields CDR1 SEHNR and CDR2 FQNEAQ (reference sequence). CDR3 region: CASSSIRTALISGANVLTF. CDR3 in DNA: TGTGCCAGCAGCTCTATTAGGACTGCGCTAATCTCTGGGGCCAACGTCCTGACTTTC.

J is TRBJ2-7 and V is TRBV19, with D unclear. In germline, CDR1 is LNHDA, CDR2 SQIVND (reference sequence). This CDR3 is 13 amino acids long. V was shortened by 5 bases and J by 2 bases, with 10 bases between the two germline ends. The CDR3 bases are TGTGCCAGTAGTGGGCATTCCGCCTACGAGCAGTACTTC. Residues: CASSGHSAYEQYF.

This clone was recorded once. This sequence joins TRBV30 and TRBJ1-5; D is possibly TRBD1 (5 bases). The CDR3 spans 15 residues. From germline, CDR1 is GTSNPN and CDR2 SVGIG (reference sequence). V was pared by 0 bases and J by 6 bases, with 15 bases between. This chain's CDR3 is CAWSVDSPGPQPQHF. The DNA of the CDR3 is TGTGCCTGGAGTGTAGACTCCCCAGGGCCTCAGCCCCAGCATTTT.

The chain carries TRBV9 and TRBJ2-3; TRBD2 aligns across 9 bases. CDR1 SGDLS and CDR2 YYNGEE come from the germline V gene. The CDR3 is made up of 16 amino acids. V was pared by 1 base and J by 3 bases, with 6 bases of the junction left unmatched. The chain's CDR3 is CASSVLGLAGTDTQYF. As DNA, the CDR3 is TGTGCCAGCAGCGTATTGGGGCTAGCGGGGACAGATACGCAGTATTTT.

The chain joins TRBV6-2 or TRBV6-3 to TRBJ2-3; D remains unclear. The CDR3 covers 12 residues. From germline, CDR1 is MNHEY and CDR2 SVGEGT. The V end was cut by 2 bases, the J end by 3 bases, with 3 bases between. The CDR3 spells CASSYLTDTQYF. DNA of the CDR3: TGTGCCAGCAGTTACCTAACAGATACGCAGTATTTT.

The gene calls are TRBV7-9 and TRBJ1-1; 11 nucleotides match TRBD1. Germline loops: CDR1 SEHNR, CDR2 FQNEAQ (reference sequence). V gave up 1 base and J gave up 5 bases; unmatched junction bases: 6. This CDR3 has 16 residues. The CDR3 DNA is TGTGCCAGCAGCTTAGACGTAGGACAGGGGGCGACTGAAGCTTTCTTT. Translation: CASSLDVGQGATEAFF.

The rearrangement uses TRBV11-3 and TRBJ1-1, with 9 bases identical to TRBD1. V lost 5 bases to trimming and J lost 4 bases; unmatched junction nucleotides: 8. Germline assignment: CDR1 SGHNT and CDR2 YENEEA. The CDR3 is 15 residues long. As DNA, the CDR3 is TGTGCCAGCAGCCTCCGGACAGGGGCGATCACTGAAGCTTTCTTT. This gives the protein CASSLRTGAITEAFF.

This clone was counted once. The chain couples TRBV15 to TRBJ2-3, with a weak D call TRBD1 (5 bases). CDR1 and CDR2 (germline): LNHNV, YYDKDF (reference sequence). The CDR3 runs 15 residues. Trimming cost V 3 bases and J 6 bases, with 16 bases left between them. The CDR3 sequence is CATSSRDQGVDTQYF. DNA for the CDR3: TGTGCCACCAGCAGCCGTGACCAGGGCGTCGATACGCAGTATTTT.